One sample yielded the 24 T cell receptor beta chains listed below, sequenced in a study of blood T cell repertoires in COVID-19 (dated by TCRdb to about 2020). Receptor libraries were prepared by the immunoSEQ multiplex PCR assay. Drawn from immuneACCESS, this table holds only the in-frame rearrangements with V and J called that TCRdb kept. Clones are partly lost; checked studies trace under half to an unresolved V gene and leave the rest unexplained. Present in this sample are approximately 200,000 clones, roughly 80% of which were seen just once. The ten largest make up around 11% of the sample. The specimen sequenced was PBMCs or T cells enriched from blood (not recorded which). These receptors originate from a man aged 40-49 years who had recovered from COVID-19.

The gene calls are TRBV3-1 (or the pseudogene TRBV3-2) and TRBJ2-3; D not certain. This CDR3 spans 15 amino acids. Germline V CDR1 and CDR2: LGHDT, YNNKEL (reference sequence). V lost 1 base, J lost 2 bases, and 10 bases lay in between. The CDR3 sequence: CASSQAPTFTDTQYF. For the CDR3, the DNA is TGTGCCAGCAGCCAAGCCCCCACATTCACAGATACGCAGTATTTT.

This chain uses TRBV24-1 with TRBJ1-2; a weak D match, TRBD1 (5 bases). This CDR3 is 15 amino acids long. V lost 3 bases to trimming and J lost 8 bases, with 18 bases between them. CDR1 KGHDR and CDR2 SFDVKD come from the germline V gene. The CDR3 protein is CATSDPNRPLGGYTF. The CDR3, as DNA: TGTGCCACCAGTGATCCAAACAGGCCCCTGGGAGGCTACACCTTC.

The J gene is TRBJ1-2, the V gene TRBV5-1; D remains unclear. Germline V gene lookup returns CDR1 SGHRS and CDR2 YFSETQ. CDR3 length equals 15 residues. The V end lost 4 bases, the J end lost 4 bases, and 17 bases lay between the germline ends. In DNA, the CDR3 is TGCGCCAGCAGCCCGACACATCTCTCCCTCTATGGCTACACCTTC. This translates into CASSPTHLSLYGYTF.

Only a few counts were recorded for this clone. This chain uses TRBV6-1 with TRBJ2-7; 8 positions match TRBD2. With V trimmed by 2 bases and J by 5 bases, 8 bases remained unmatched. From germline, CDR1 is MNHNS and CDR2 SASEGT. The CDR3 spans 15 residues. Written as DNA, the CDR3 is TGTGCCAGCAGTGAATACGGCGGGAGGACGAACGAGCAGTACTTC. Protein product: CASSEYGGRTNEQYF.

CDR3 nucleotide sequence: TGTGCCAGCAGCTTAGCGCACGGGGGGACGAAGCAGTACGTC. This gives the protein CASSLAHGGTKQYV. The chain links TRBV7-2 to TRBJ2-7; 7 bases fit TRBD2. V lost 0 bases, J lost 8 bases, and 7 bases stayed unmatched. Germline V gene data show CDR1 as SGHTA and CDR2 as FQGNSA. The CDR3 spans 14 residues.

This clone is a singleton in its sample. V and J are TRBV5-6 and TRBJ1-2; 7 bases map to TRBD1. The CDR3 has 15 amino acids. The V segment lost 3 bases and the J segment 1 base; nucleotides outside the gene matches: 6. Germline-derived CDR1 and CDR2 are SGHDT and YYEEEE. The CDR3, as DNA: TGTGCCAGCAGCTGGCGGGACAGCCATAACTATGGCTACACCTTC. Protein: CASSWRDSHNYGYTF.

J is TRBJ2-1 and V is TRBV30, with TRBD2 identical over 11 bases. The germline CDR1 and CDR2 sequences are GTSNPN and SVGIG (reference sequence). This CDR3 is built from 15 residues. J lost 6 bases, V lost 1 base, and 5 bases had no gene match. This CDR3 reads CAWSAITSGSNEQFF. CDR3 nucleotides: TGTGCCTGGAGTGCGATTACTAGCGGGAGCAATGAGCAGTTCTTC.

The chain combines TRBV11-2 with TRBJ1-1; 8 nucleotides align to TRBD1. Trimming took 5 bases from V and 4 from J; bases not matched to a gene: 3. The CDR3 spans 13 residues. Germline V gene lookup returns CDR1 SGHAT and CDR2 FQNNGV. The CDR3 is CASSLDRGTEAFF. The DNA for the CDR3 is TGTGCCAGCAGCCTCGACAGGGGCACTGAAGCTTTCTTT.

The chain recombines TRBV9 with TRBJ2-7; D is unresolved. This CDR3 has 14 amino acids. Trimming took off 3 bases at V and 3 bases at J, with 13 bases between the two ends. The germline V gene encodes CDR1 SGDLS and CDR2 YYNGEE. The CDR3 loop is CASSGLSTSYEQYF. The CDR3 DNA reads TGTGCCAGCAGCGGGCTGTCCACAAGCTACGAGCAGTACTTC.

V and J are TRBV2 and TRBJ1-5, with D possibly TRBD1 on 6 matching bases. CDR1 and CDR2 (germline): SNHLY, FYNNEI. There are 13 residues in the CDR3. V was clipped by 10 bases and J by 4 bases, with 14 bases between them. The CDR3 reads CATKRDTNQPQHF. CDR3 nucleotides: TGTGCCACCAAAAGGGACACTAATCAGCCCCAGCATTTT.

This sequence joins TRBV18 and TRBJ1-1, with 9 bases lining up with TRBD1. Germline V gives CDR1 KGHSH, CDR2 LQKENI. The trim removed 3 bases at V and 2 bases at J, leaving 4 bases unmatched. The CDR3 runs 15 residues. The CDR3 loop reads CASSPGTGYNTEAFF. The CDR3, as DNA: TGTGCCAGCTCACCCGGGACAGGGTATAACACTGAAGCTTTCTTT. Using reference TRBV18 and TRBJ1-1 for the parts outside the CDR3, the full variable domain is NAGVMQNPRHLVRRRGQEARLRCSPMKGHSHVYWYRQLPEEGLKFMVYLQKENIIDESGMPKERFSAEFPKEGPSILRIQQVVRGDSAAYFCASSPGTGYNTEAFFGQGTRLTVV.

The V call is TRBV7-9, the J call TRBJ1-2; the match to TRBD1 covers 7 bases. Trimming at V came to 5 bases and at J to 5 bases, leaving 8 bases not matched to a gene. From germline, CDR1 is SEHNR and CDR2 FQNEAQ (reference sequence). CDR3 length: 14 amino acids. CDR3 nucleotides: TGTGCCAGCAGCCCTAGCGACAGGGAGTATGGCTACACCTTC. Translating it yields CASSPSDREYGYTF.

The DNA of the CDR3 is TGCGCCAGCAGTGACCCCCCGGGACTGTCGGGCTACACCTTC. Encoded protein: CASSDPPGLSGYTF. The chain joins TRBV10-2 to TRBJ1-2, with a possible D match to TRBD1 (5 bases). This CDR3 comprises 14 residues. Germline CDR1 is WSHSY and CDR2 is SAAADI. Trimming stripped 3 bases from V and 8 bases from J, with 16 bases between.

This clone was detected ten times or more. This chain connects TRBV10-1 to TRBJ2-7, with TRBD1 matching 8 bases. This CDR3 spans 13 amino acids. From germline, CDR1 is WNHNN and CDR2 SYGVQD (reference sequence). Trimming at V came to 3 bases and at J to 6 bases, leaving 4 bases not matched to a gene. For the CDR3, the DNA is TGCGCCAGCAGTGATGGACAGGGCGGCGAGCAGTACTTC. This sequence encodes CASSDGQGGEQYF.

The CDR3 loop reads CASSLFRDYNEQFF. DNA for the CDR3: TGTGCCAGCAGCCTATTCCGGGACTACAATGAGCAGTTCTTC. The chain is built from TRBV3-1 (or the pseudogene TRBV3-2) and TRBJ2-1; D perhaps matches TRBD2 (5 bases). The germline gives CDR1 LGHDT, CDR2 YNNKEL (reference sequence). Trimming removed 4 bases at V and 3 bases at J, with 10 bases between. The CDR3 contains 14 residues.

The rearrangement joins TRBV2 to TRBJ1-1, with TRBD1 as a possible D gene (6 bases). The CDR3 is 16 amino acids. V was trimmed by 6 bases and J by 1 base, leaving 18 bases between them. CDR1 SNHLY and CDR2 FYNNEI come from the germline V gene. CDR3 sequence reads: CASSDLQGTENTEAFF. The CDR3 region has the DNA TGTGCCAGCAGCGACTTACAGGGTACGGAGAACACTGAAGCTTTCTTT.

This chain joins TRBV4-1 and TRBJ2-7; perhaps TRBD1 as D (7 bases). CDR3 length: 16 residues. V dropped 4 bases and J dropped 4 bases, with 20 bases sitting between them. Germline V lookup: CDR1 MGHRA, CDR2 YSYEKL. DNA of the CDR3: TGCGCCAGCAGCCGCCAGTGGGGGGACAGTGTTTACGAGCAGTACTTC. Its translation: CASSRQWGDSVYEQYF.

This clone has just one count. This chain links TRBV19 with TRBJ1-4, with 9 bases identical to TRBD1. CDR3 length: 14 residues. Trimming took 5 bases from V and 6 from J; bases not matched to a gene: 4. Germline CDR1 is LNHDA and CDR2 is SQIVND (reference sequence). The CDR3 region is CASSLRQGDEKLFF. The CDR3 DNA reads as TGTGCCAGTAGTCTGAGACAGGGGGATGAAAAACTGTTTTTT. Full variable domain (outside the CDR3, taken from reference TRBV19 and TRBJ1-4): DGGITQSPKYLFRKEGQNVTLSCEQNLNHDAMYWYRQDPGQGLRLIYYSQIVNDFQKGDIAEGYSVSREKKESFPLTVTSAQKNPTAFYLCASSLRQGDEKLFFGSGTQLSVL.

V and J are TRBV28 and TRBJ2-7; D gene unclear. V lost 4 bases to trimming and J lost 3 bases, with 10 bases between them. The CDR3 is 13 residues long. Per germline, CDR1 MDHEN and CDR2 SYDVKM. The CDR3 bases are TGTGCCAGCAGTTCCCTCGATAGCTACGAGCAGTACTTC. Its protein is CASSSLDSYEQYF.

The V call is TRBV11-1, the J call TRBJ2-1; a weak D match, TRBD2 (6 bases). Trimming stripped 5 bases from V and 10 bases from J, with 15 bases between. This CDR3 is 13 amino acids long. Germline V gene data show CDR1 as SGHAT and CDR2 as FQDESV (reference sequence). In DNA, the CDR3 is TGTGCCAGCAGCCCGTCGGGAGCCAACGAGCAGTTCTTC. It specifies CASSPSGANEQFF. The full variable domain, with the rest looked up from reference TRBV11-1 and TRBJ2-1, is EAEVAQSPRYKITEKSQAVAFWCDPISGHATLYWYRQILGQGPELLVQFQDESVVDDSQLPKDRFSAERLKGVDSTLKIQPAELGDSAMYLCASSPSGANEQFFGPGTRLTVL.

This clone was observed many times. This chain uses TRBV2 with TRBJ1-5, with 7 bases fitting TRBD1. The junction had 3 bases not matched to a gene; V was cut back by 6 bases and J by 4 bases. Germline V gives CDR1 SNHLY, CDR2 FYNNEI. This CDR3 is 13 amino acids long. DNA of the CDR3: TGTGCCAGCAGGGGACAGACTAATCAGCCCCAGCATTTT. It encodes CASRGQTNQPQHF. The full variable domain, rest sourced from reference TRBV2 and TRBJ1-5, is EPEVTQTPSHQVTQMGQEVILRCVPISNHLYFYWYRQILGQKVEFLVSFYNNEISEKSEIFDDQFSVERPDGSNFTLKIRSTKLEDSAMYFCASRGQTNQPQHFGDGTRLSIL.

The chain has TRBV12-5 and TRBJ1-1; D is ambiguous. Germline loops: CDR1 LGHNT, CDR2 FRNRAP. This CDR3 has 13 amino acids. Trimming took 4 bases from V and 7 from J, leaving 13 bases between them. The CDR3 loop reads CASGSQAPFEAFF. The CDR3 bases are TGTGCTAGTGGTTCCCAGGCGCCGTTTGAAGCTTTCTTT. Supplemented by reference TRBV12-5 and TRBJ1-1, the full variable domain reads DARVTQTPRHKVTEMGQEVTMRCQPILGHNTVFWYRQTMMQGLELLAYFRNRAPLDDSGMPKDRFSAEMPDATLATLKIQPSEPRDSAVYFCASGSQAPFEAFFGQGTRLTVV.

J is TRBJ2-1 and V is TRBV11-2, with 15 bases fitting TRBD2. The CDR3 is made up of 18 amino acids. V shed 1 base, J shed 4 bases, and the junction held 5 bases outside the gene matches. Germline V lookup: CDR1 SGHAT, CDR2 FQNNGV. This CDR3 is CASSLGGLAGGGYNEQFF. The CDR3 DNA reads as TGTGCCAGCAGCTTAGGTGGACTAGCGGGAGGGGGGTACAATGAGCAGTTCTTC.

CDR3 bases: TGTGCCAGCCTCCCCCGGGGTACGATGAACAATGAGCAGTTCTTC. Amino acids: CASLPRGTMNNEQFF. This rearrangement joins TRBV25-1 to TRBJ2-1; possibly TRBD2 for D (5 bases). The V gene's germline CDR1 is MGHDK and CDR2 SYGVNS. The CDR3 consists of 15 residues. V dropped 8 bases and J dropped 5 bases, with 19 bases sitting between them. Supplemented by reference TRBV25-1 and TRBJ2-1, the full variable domain reads EADIYQTPRYLVIGTGKKITLECSQTMGHDKMYWYQQDPGMELHLIHYSYGVNSTEKGDLSSESTVSRIRTEHFPLTLESARPSHTSQYLCASLPRGTMNNEQFFGPGTRLTVL.